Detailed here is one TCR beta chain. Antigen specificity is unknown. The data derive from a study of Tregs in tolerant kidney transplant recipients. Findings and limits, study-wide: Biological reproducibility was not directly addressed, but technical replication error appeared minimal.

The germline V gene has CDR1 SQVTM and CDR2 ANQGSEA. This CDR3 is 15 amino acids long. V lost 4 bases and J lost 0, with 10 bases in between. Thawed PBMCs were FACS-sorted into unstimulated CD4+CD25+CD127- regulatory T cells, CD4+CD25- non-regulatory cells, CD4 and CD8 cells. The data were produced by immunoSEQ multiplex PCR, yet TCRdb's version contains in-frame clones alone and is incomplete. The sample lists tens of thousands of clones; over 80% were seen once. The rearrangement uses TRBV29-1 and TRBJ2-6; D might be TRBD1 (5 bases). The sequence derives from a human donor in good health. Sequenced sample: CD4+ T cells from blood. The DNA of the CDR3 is TGCAGCGTTGCAGGGCCCGACTCTGGGGCCAACGTCCTGACTTTC. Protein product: CSVAGPDSGANVLTF.